This is a list of T cell receptor beta chains from one sample in a study of blood T cell repertoires in COVID-19. Assay used: immunoSEQ multiplex PCR; TCRdb lists only in-frame clones, some missing. The data contain over 150,000 clones, about 88% of them singletons. The specimen sequenced was peripheral blood. Receptors were obtained from a woman at least 80 years old with COVID-19, enrolled during active disease. Both conserved end residues are part of each CDR3. A D gene is named only where the DNA matches it firmly. Only some rows state a clone size, as once, few, many or a class for expanded clones.

J gene,D gene,CDR3 length,clone size,V gene,CDR3 DNA,CDR3 protein
TRBJ1-2,.,12,.,TRBV20-1,TGCAGTGCTAGTGAGTCAGGGTTAGGCTACACCTTC,CSASESGLGYTF
TRBJ2-7,.,12,.,TRBV10-1,TGCGCCAGGGGGAGGATATCGGACGAGCAGTACTTC,CARGRISDEQYF
TRBJ2-1,TRBD2,18,.,TRBV4-3,TGCGCCAGCAGCCAAGACCGGACGACTAGCGGGGGAAACAATGAGCAGTTCTTC,CASSQDRTTSGGNNEQFF
TRBJ2-4,.,13,few,TRBV28,TGTGCCAGCATTGATGGAGGCAAAAACATTCAGTACTTC,CASIDGGKNIQYF
TRBJ2-7,TRBD1,14,.,TRBV3-1/TRBV3-2,TGTGCCATCCCCCCCGGGACAGGGATCTACGAGCAGTACTTC,CAIPPGTGIYEQYF
TRBJ1-2,TRBD1,13,once,TRBV12-3/TRBV12-4,TGTGCCAGCAGTTTAAGGACAGGTTATGGCTACACCTTC,CASSLRTGYGYTF
TRBJ2-2,TRBD2,15,.,TRBV4-2,TGTGCCAGCAGCCAAGATGCGGGAGGGACCGGGGAGCTGTTTTTT,CASSQDAGGTGELFF
TRBJ2-5,.,14,.,TRBV5-1,TGCGCCAGCAGCACCGTGGAGGGCTTAGAGACCCAGTACTTC,CASSTVEGLETQYF
TRBJ2-1,.,16,.,TRBV3-1/TRBV3-2,TGTGCCAGCAGCCAAGTGGCCAGCCCGGGTTACAATGAGCAGTTCTTC,CASSQVASPGYNEQFF
TRBJ2-7,TRBD1,16,.,TRBV6-2/TRBV6-3,TGTGCCAGCAGCTCAAGACCGGGACAGGGAACCTACGAGCAGTACTTC,CASSSRPGQGTYEQYF
TRBJ2-7,.,12,.,TRBV5-6,TGTGCCAGCAGCTTGGTCGGGTACGAGCAGTACTTC,CASSLVGYEQYF
TRBJ1-4,TRBD1,16,few,TRBV3-1/TRBV3-2,TGTGCCAGCAGCCAAGATCGGGACAGGGAGTATGAAAAACTGTTTTTT,CASSQDRDREYEKLFF
TRBJ2-3,TRBD2,15,.,TRBV6-4,TGTGCCAGCAGTGACTTAGCGGGAGGGCCAGATACGCAGTATTTT,CASSDLAGGPDTQYF
TRBJ2-1,TRBD2,16,.,TRBV4-3,TGCGCCAGCAGCCAAGGGACTAGCGGCCTATACAATGAGCAGTTCTTC,CASSQGTSGLYNEQFF
TRBJ2-7,TRBD1,13,.,TRBV5-1,TGCGCCAGCAGCAAACAGGGGGCTGACGAGCAGTACTTC,CASSKQGADEQYF
TRBJ2-7,TRBD2,16,.,TRBV3-1/TRBV3-2,TGTGCCAGCAGCCAGGAACAAGCAGCGCTAGCGGGGGAGCAGTACTTC,CASSQEQAALAGEQYF
TRBJ2-5,.,13,.,TRBV12-5,TGTGCTAGTGGTTTGTTCGGCCAAGAGACCCAGTACTTC,CASGLFGQETQYF
TRBJ1-2,TRBD1,13,once,TRBV28,TGTGCCAGCAGTCCAACAGGGGTACGAGGCTACACCTTC,CASSPTGVRGYTF
TRBJ2-3,TRBD1,19,.,TRBV5-4,TGTGCCAGCAGCCGTCCGGGGACAGAGTTTCGGAGAGTCACAGATACGCAGTATTTT,CASSRPGTEFRRVTDTQYF
TRBJ2-7,TRBD1,15,.,TRBV7-9,TGTGCCAGCAGCGGAGGACAGGGGGGGATGTACGAGCAGTACTTC,CASSGGQGGMYEQYF
TRBJ1-2,.,13,once,TRBV12-3/TRBV12-4,TGTGCCAGCAGTTTCGACAGTAACTATGGCTACACCTTC,CASSFDSNYGYTF
TRBJ1-5,.,14,.,TRBV5-1,TGCGCCAGCAGCTCAGGACAGCGAAATCAGCCCCAGCATTTT,CASSSGQRNQPQHF
TRBJ2-7,TRBD2,13,once,TRBV29-1,TGCAGCGTTGAGGTCCGGGGAGGGTACGAGCAGTACTTC,CSVEVRGGYEQYF
TRBJ2-5,TRBD2,15,.,TRBV9,TGTGCCAGCAGCGTAGGGGCTAGCGGCCAAGAGACCCAGTACTTC,CASSVGASGQETQYF
TRBJ1-2,.,15,.,TRBV7-2,TGTGCCAGCAGGCATCAGTCGGGACTCAGTTATGGCTACACCTTC,CASRHQSGLSYGYTF
TRBJ1-4,.,14,.,TRBV6-6,TGTGCCAGCAGCCCCTCGTACAGGTTTGAAAAACTGTTTTTT,CASSPSYRFEKLFF
TRBJ1-3,.,14,few,TRBV28,TGTGCCAGCAGTTTAATTAGCTCTGGAAACACCATATATTTT,CASSLISSGNTIYF
TRBJ2-1,TRBD2,18,.,TRBV19,TGTGCCAGTAGTAGAGGACTAGCGGGAGGAAAAACCTACAATGAGCAGTTCTTC,CASSRGLAGGKTYNEQFF
TRBJ2-1,TRBD2,11,.,TRBV20-1,TGCAGTGCTAGAAGGACTAGCGAGCAGTTCTTC,CSARRTSEQFF
TRBJ2-2,TRBD2,20,.,TRBV4-2,TGTGCCAGCAGCCAAGAAGGAGGTAGGACTAGCGGGAGATTGAACTGGGAGCTGTTTTTT,CASSQEGGRTSGRLNWELFF
TRBJ2-7,TRBD2,12,.,TRBV25-1,TGTGCCAGCAGTGTCATTAGCGGGATGCAGTACTTC,CASSVISGMQYF
TRBJ1-4,.,13,.,TRBV6-1,TGTGCCAGCAGTGAAGTGCAGGGAGAAAAACTGTTTTTT,CASSEVQGEKLFF
TRBJ1-1,.,13,.,TRBV12-3/TRBV12-4,TGTGCCAGCAGTTTCACCCCGGAGGCTGAAGCTTTCTTT,CASSFTPEAEAFF
TRBJ1-2,.,14,once,TRBV6-5,TGTGCCAGCAGGGACTCGGGCGTTGCGAGGGGCTACACCTTC,CASRDSGVARGYTF
TRBJ1-1,.,14,once,TRBV15,TGTGCCACCAGCAGAGGCAGGTTCAGACCTGAAGCTTTCTTT,CATSRGRFRPEAFF
TRBJ1-2,TRBD1,15,.,TRBV18,TGTGCCAGCTCACCGACCGGGACAGAGCCTTATGGCTACACCTTC,CASSPTGTEPYGYTF
TRBJ2-7,TRBD1,14,.,TRBV27,TGTGCCAGCAGTTCCAGGACAGGGAGGTACGAGCAGTACTTC,CASSSRTGRYEQYF
TRBJ1-1,TRBD1,13,.,TRBV28,TGTGCCAGTCTGGCAGGGGGACGGACTGAAGCTTTCTTT,CASLAGGRTEAFF
TRBJ2-1,TRBD2,15,.,TRBV7-9,TGTGCCAGCAGCCAAACTAGCGTCAACTTCAATGAGCAGTTCTTC,CASSQTSVNFNEQFF
TRBJ1-4,.,15,.,TRBV18,TGTGCCAGCTCACCACAGGGAGCAACTAATGAAAAACTGTTTTTT,CASSPQGATNEKLFF
TRBJ1-3,.,16,.,TRBV9,TGTGCCAGCACCGGCGGGGCCATCCCCTCTGGAAACACCATATATTTT,CASTGGAIPSGNTIYF